This T cell receptor (beta chain) is drawn from a study of CD8 T cells in Susac syndrome. RNA in amounts of 0.5 to 1 ug was reverse transcribed with random hexamers. TCRdb analysed the immunoSEQ multiplex PCR reads with MiXCR anew, one entry per CDR3 protein. The table has 200,000 or so distinct CDR3 sequences, 90% to 95% seen once. CDR1 is SGDLS, CDR2 YYNGEE, per germline. V was pared by 1 base and J by 3 bases, with 10 bases between. CDR3 size: 14 residues. The chain carries TRBV9 and TRBJ1-2; D remains ambiguous. This clonotype was obtained from a human donor with multiple sclerosis. Sequencing was done on a sample of CD4+ T cells from PBMCs. The CDR3 DNA reads as TGTGCCAGCAGCGTATATCCGGAGGACTATGGCTACACCTTC. This gives the protein CASSVYPEDYGYTF.